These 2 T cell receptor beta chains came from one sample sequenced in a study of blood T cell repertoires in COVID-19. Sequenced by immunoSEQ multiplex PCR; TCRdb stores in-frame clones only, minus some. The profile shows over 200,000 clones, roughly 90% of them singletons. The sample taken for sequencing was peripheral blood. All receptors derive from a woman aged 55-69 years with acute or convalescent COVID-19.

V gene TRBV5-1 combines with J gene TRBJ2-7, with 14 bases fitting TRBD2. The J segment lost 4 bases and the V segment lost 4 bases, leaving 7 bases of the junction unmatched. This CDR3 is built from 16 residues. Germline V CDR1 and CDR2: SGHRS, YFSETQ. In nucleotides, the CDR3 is TGCGCCAGCAGCAAGGGGACTAGCGGGGGAATATACGAGCAGTACTTC. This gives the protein CASSKGTSGGIYEQYF. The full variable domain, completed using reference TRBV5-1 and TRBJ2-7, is KAGVTQTPRYLIKTRGQQVTLSCSPISGHRSVSWYQQTPGQGLQFLFEYFSETQRNKGNFPGRFSGRQFSNSRSEMNVSTLELGDSALYLCASSKGTSGGIYEQYFGPGTRLTVT.

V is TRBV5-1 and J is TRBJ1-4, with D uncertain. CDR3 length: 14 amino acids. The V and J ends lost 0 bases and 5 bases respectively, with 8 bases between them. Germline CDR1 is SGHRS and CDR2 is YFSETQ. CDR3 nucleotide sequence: TGCGCCAGCAGCTTGGTCGGAGGGAATGAAAAACTGTTTTTT. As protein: CASSLVGGNEKLFF.